The sequence of this T cell receptor (beta chain) was determined in a study of shared clonotypes between healthy human individuals. Germline values: CDR1 KGHSH, CDR2 LQKENI. Trimming removed 3 bases from V and 0 bases from J, with 12 bases in between. The CDR3 length is 17 residues. The repertoire was sequenced with immunoSEQ multiplex PCR; TCRdb's copy has only in-frame clones and lacks some. The sample yields around 1,100,000 clones, about 72% seen once. Note on this clone: Distinct nucleotide sequences in the sample also encode this CDR3.

Specimen: memory CD4+ T cells from PBMCs. The subset: CD45RA-negative fraction. The clonotype comes from a man aged 18 to 30 in good health. Some clones in this sample may be carry-over from other donors' samples. The V and J genes are TRBV18 and TRBJ2-6, with D maybe TRBD1 (6 bases). CDR3 sequence: CASSPGTPSSGANVLTF. In DNA, the CDR3 is TGTGCCAGCTCACCCGGGACACCTAGCTCTGGGGCCAACGTCCTGACTTTC.